Included here is one T cell receptor (beta chain) sequence, with context. Cohorts were determined from participant-reported clinical history. With V trimmed by 5 bases and J by 10 bases, 11 bases remained unmatched. Germline CDR1 LNHDA, CDR2 SQIVND (reference sequence). The CDR3 runs 15 residues. This entry comes from a study of blood T cell repertoires in COVID-19. Profiled with immunoSEQ multiplex PCR; TCRdb holds only in-frame clones, not every one. The data show about 220,000 clones, with roughly 83% seen just once and approximately 1.4% held by the top ten. Sequenced input: PBMCs or T cells enriched from blood (not recorded which). This TCR derives from a woman aged 40 to 50 with acute COVID-19. V usage is TRBV19 and J usage is TRBJ1-4; 9 nucleotides line up with TRBD1. The CDR3 nucleotides read TGTGCCAGTAGTGAATCACAGGGGGCAGCGGGAAAACTGTTTTTT. Protein sequence: CASSESQGAAGKLFF.